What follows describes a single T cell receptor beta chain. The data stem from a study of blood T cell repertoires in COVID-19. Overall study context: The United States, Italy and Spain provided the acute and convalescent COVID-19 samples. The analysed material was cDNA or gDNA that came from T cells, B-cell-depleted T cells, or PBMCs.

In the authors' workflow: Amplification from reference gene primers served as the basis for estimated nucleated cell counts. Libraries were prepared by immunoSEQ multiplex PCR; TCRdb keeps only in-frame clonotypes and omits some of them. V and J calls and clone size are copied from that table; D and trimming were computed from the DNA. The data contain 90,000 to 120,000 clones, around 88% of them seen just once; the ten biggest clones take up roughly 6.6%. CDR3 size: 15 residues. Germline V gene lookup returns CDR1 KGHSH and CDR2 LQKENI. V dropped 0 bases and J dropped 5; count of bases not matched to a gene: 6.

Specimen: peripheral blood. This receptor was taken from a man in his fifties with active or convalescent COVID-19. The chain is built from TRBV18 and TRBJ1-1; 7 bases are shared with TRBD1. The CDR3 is CASSPPAGRGTEAFF. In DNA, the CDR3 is TGTGCCAGCTCACCACCGGCGGGCAGGGGGACTGAAGCTTTCTTT.